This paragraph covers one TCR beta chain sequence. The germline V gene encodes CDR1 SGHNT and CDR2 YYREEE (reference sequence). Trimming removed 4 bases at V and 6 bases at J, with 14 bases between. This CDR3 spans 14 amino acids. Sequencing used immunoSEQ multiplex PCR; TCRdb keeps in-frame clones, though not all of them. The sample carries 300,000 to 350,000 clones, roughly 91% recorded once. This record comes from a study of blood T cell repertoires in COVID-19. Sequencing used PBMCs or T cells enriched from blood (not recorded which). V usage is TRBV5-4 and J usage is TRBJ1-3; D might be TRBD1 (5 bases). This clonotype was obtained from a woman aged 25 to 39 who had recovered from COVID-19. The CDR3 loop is CASSPVGGTNTIYF. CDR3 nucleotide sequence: TGTGCCAGCAGCCCGGTGGGAGGGACAAACACCATATATTTT.